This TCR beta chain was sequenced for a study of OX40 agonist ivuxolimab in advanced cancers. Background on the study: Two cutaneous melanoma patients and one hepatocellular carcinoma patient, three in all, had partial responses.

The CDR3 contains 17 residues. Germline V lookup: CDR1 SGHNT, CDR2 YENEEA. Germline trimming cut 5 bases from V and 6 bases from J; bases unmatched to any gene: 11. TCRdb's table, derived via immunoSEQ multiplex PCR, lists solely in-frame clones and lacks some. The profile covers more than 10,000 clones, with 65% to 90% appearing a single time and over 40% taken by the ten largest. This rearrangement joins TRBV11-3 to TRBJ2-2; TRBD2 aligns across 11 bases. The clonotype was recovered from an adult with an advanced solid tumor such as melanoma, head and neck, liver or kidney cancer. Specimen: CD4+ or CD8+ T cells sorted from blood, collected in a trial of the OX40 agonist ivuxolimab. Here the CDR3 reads CASSPQTSGGWSGELFF. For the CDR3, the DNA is TGTGCCAGCAGCCCACAAACTAGCGGGGGTTGGTCCGGGGAGCTGTTTTTT.